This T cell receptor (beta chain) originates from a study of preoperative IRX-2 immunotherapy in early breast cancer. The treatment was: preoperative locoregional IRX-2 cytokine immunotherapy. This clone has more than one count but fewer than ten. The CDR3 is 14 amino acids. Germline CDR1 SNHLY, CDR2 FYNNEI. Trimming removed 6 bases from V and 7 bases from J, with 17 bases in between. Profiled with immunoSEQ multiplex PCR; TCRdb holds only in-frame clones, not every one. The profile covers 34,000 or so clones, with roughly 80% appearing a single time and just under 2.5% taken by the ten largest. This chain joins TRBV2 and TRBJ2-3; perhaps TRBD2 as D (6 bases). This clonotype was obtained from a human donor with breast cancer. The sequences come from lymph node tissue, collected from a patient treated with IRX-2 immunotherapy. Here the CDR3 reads CASSPEGAGNTQYF. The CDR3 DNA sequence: TGTGCCAGCAGCCCGGAGGGAGCAGGGAATACGCAGTATTTT.